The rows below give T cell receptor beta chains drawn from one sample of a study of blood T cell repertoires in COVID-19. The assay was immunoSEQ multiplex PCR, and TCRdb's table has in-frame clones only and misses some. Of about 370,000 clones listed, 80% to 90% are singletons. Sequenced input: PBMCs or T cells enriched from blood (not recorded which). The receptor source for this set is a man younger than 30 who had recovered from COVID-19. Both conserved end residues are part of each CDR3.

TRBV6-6,CASSPTSGTSGTYEQYF
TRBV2,CASSTTGPNSPLHF
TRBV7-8,CASSPEGTQYF
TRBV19,CASSTQGSSINSPLHF
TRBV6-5,CASSRRGQGSGELFF
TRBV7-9,CASSLVLGGYEQYF
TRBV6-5,CASSLSGGPSYEQYF
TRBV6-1,CASSERGYGDQPQHF
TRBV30,CASAVASGQETQYF
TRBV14,CASSQDPDRVRGYTF
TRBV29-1,CSVGGTSGPGDTQYF
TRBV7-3,CASSLTSEREAFF
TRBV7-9,CASSPKGVIPHNEQFF
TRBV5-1,CASSPGEWNTEAFF
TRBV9,CASSVGQGAIYGYTF